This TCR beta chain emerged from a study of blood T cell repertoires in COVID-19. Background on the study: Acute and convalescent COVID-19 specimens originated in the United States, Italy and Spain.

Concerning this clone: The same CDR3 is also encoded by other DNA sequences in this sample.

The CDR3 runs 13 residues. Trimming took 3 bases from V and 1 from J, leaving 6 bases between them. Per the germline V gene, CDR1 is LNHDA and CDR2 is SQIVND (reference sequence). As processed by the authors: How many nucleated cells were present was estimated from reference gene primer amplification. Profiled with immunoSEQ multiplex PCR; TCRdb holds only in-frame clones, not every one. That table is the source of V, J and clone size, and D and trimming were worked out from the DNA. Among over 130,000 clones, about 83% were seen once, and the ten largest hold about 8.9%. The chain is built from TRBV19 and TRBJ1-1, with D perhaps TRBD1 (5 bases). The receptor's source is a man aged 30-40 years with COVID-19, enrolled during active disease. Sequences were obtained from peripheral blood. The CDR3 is CASSIGQNTEAFF. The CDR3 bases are TGTGCCAGTAGTATTGGACAGAACACTGAAGCTTTCTTT.